This record covers a single T cell receptor beta chain. Antigen unknown. It is likely a read error, because the conserved phenylalanine at the end of the CDR3 is missing. These data belong to a study of tumor and adjacent non-tumor tissue in lung cancer. Findings and limits, study-wide: Patients with more diverse tumor TCRs had worse survival. Compared with tumor, normal lung showed significantly lower TCR diversity.

The library came from three nested PCR rounds adapted from ARM-PCR protocols. TCRdb analysed the multiplex PCR reads with MiXCR anew, one entry per CDR3 protein. The sample lists tens of thousands of distinct CDR3 sequences, 55% to 80% occurring once. RNA was extracted from bulk tissue without any cell sorting. CDR1 is DFQATT and CDR2 is SNEGSKA in the germline V gene (reference sequence). This CDR3 is 14 amino acids long. The origin of this receptor is a middle-aged woman with non-small cell lung cancer. Material: lung tumor tissue. V gene TRBV20-1 combines with J gene TRBJ1-6, with D unclear. The CDR3 loop reads CSVRDKGSGSPLHL. The CDR3, as DNA: TGCAGTGTTAGAGACAAGGGATCAGGATCACCCCTCCACTTG.